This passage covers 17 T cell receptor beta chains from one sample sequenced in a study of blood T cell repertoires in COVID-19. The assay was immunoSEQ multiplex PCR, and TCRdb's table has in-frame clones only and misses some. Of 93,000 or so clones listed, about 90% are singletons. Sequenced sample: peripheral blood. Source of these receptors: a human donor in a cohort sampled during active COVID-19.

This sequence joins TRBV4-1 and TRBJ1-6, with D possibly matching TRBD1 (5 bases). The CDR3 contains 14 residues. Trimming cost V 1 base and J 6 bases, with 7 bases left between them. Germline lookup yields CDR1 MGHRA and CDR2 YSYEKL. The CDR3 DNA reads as TGCGCCAGCAGCCAAGGAGACAGTAATTCACCCCTCCACTTT. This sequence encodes CASSQGDSNSPLHF.

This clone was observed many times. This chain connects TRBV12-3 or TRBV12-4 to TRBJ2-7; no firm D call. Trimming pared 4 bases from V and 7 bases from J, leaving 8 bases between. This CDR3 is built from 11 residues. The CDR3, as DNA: TGTGCCAGCAGTTACCAGGCTGAGCAGTACTTC. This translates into CASSYQAEQYF.

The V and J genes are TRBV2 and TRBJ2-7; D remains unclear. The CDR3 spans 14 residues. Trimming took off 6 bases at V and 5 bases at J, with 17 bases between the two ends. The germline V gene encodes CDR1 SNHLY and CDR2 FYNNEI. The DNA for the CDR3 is TGTGCCAGCAGGACGACATTTATGAACCACGAGCAGTACTTC. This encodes CASRTTFMNHEQYF.

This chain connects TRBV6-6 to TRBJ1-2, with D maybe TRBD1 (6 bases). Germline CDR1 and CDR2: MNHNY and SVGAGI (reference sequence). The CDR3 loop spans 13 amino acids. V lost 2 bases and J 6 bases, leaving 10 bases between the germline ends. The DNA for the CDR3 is TGTGCCAGCAGTTACACAGGGACGGATGGCTACACCTTC. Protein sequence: CASSYTGTDGYTF.

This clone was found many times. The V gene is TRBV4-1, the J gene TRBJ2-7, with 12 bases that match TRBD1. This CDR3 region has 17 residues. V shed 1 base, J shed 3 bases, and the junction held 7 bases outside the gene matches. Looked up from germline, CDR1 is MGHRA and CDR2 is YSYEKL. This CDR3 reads CASSQASGTGGFYEQYF. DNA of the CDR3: TGCGCCAGCAGCCAAGCCTCTGGGACAGGGGGCTTCTACGAGCAGTACTTC.

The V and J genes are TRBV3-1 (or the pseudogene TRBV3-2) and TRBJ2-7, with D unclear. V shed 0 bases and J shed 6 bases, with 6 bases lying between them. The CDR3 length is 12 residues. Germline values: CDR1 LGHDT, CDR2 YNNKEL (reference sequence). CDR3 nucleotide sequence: TGTGCCAGCAGCCAAGACAGGTCCGAGCAGTACTTC. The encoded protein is CASSQDRSEQYF.

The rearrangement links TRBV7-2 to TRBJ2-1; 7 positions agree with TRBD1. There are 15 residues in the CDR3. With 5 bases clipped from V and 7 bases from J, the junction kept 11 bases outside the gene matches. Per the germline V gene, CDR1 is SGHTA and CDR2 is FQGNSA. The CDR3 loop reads CASSPPDRLGNEQFF. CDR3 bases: TGTGCCAGCAGCCCGCCGGACAGGTTGGGGAATGAGCAGTTCTTC.

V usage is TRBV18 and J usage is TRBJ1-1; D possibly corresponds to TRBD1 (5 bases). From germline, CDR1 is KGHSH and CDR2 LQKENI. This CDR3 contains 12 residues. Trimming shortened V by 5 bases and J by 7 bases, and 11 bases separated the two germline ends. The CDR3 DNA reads TGTGCCAGCTCAACCGGGGGGGTTGAAGCTTTCTTT. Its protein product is CASSTGGVEAFF.

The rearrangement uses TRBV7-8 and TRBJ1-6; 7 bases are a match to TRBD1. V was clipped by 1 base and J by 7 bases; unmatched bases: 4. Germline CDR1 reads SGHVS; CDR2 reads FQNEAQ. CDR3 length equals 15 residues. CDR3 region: CASSLDRGGNSPLHF. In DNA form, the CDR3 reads TGTGCCAGCAGCTTAGACAGGGGAGGAAATTCACCCCTCCACTTT.

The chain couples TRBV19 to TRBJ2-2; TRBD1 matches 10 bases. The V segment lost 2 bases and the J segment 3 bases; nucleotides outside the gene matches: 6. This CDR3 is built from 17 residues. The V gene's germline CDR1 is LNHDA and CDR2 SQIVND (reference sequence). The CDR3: CASSIRDRGRDTGELFF. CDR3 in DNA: TGTGCCAGTAGTATAAGGGACAGGGGACGCGACACCGGGGAGCTGTTTTTT.

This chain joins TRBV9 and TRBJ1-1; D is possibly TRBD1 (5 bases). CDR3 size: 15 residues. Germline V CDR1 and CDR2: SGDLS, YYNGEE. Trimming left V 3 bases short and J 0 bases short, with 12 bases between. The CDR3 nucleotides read TGTGCCAGCAGCGGGACAAGTGGAATGAACACTGAAGCTTTCTTT. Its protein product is CASSGTSGMNTEAFF.

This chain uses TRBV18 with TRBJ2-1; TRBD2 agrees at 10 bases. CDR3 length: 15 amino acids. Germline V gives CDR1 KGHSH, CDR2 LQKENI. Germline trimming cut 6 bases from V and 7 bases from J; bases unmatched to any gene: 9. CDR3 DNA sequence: TGTGCCAGCTCCCTAGCGGGAGAAGGTTTAAATGAGCAGTTCTTC. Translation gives CASSLAGEGLNEQFF.

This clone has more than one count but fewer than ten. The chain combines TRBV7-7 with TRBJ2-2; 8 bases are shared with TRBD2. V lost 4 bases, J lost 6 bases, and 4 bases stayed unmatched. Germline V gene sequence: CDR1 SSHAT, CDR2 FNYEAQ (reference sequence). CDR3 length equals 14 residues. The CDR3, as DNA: TGTGCCAGCAGCTCCGGGGGGGCCCCCGGGGAGCTGTTTTTT. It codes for CASSSGGAPGELFF.

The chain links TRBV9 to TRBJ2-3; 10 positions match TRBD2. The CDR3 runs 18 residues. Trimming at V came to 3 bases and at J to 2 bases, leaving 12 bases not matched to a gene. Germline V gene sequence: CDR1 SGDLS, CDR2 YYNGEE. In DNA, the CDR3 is TGTGCCAGCAGCGCGATCCCAAGGACTAGCGGATTCACAGATACGCAGTATTTT. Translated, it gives CASSAIPRTSGFTDTQYF. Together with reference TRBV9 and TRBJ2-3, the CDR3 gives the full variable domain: DSGVTQTPKHLITATGQRVTLRCSPRSGDLSVYWYQQSLDQGLQFLIQYYNGEERAKGNILERFSAQQFPDLHSELNLSSLELGDSALYFCASSAIPRTSGFTDTQYFGPGTRLTVL.

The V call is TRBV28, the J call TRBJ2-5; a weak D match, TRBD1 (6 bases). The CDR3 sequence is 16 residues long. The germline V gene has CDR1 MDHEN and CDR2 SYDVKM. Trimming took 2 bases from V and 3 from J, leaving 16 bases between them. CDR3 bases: TGTGCCAGCAGTTTAGTGGGGGCAGGGCGAGAAGAGACCCAGTACTTC. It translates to CASSLVGAGREETQYF.

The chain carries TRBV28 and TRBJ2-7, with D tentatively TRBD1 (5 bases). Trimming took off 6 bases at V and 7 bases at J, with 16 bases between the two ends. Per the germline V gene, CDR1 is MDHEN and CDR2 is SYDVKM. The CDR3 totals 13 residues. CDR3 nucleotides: TGTGCCAGCAGATTAACAGGTCTAGGTGAGCAGTACTTC. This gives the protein CASRLTGLGEQYF. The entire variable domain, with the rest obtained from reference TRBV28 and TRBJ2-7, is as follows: DVKVTQSSRYLVKRTGEKVFLECVQDMDHENMFWYRQDPGLGLRLIYFSYDVKMKEKGDIPEGYSVSREKKERFSLILESASTNQTSMYLCASRLTGLGEQYFGPGTRLTVT.

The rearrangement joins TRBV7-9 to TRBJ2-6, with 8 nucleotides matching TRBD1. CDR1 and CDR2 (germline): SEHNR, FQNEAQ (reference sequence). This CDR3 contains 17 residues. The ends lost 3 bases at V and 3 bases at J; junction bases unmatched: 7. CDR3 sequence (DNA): TGTGCCAGCAGCTTCGGCAGGGGGCGGGGTGGGGCCAACGTCCTGACTTTC. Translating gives CASSFGRGRGGANVLTF. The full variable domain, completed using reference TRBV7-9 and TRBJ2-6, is DTGVSQNPRHKITKRGQNVTFRCDPISEHNRLYWYRQTLGQGPEFLTYFQNEAQLEKSRLLSDRFSAERPKGSFSTLEIQRTEQGDSAMYLCASSFGRGRGGANVLTFGAGSRLTVL.